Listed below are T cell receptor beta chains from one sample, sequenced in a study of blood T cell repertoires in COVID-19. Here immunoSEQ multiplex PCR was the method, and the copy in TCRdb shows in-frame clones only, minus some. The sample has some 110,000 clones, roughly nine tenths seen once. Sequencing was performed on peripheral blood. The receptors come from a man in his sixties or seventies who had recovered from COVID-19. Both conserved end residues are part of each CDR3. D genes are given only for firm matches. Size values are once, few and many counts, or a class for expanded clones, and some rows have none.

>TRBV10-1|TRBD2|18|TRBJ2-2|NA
TGCGCCAGCAGCTTGACCGCGGGCGGGGGGCCGAACACCGGGGAGCTGTTTTTT
CASSLTAGGGPNTGELFF
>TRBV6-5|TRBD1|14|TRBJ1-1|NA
TGTGCCAGTCAGTTAGGGGGCGGAAACACTGAAGCTTTCTTT
CASQLGGGNTEAFF
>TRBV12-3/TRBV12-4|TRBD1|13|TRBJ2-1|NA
TGTGCCAGTCAGGGGGACAAAAACAATGAGCAGTTCTTC
CASQGDKNNEQFF
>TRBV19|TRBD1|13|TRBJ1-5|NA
TGTGCCAGTGGGACAGGGGCCAATCAGCCCCAGCATTTT
CASGTGANQPQHF
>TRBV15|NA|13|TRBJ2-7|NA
TGTGCCACCAGCAACAGGGAGTCCTACGAGCAGTACTTC
CATSNRESYEQYF
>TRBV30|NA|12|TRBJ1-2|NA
TGTGCCTGGAGCGGCGGCCCTTATGGCTACACCTTC
CAWSGGPYGYTF
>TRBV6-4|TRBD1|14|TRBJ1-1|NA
TGTGCCAGCAGTGAACAGGGGGCGAGCACTGAAGCTTTCTTT
CASSEQGASTEAFF
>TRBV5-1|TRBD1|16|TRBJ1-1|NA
TGCGCCAGCAGCTTGGACGGGACAGGGATAGGCACTGAAGCTTTCTTT
CASSLDGTGIGTEAFF
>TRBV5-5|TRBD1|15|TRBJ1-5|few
TGTGCCAGCAGCTTTGGGACAGGGGTGTTGGGGCCCCAGCATTTT
CASSFGTGVLGPQHF
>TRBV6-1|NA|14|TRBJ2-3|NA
TGTGCCAGCAGTGAGGGACAAGGGGCAGATACGCAGTATTTT
CASSEGQGADTQYF
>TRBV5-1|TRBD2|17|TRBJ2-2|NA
TGCGCCAGCAGCTCCAAATCTAGCGGGGATAACACCGGGGAGCTGTTTTTT
CASSSKSSGDNTGELFF
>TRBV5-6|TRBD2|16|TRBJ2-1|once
TGTGCCAGCAGCTTGGTGCTAGCGGGGGGGCGCAATGAGCAGTTCTTC
CASSLVLAGGRNEQFF
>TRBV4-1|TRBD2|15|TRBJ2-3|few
TGCGCCAGCAGCCCCTGGACTAGTGGAGGAGATACGCAGTATTTT
CASSPWTSGGDTQYF
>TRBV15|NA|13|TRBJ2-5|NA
TGTGCCACCAGCTTAAGACATGAAGAGACCCAGTACTTC
CATSLRHEETQYF
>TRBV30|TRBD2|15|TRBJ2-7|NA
TGTGCCTGCCTACGGGGTAGCGGGGGAGTCTACGAGCAGTACTTC
CACLRGSGGVYEQYF